This T cell receptor (beta chain) was identified in a study of post-analysis software for immune sequencing data. Overall study findings and caveats: Patients had higher frequencies than controls of a handful of TRBV segments, including TRBV5-6, TRBV5-1 and TRBV20-1. The study found significantly lower normalized Chao1 diversity in multiple sclerosis patients than in controls.

Unique molecular identifiers were present in the TCR beta cDNA libraries. TCRdb reprocessed the PCR reads via MiXCR and lists one record per CDR3 protein. Among hundreds of thousands of distinct CDR3 sequences, approximately 60% were seen once, and the ten largest hold approximately 10%. Trimming cost V 7 bases and J 2 bases, with 13 bases left between them. Germline V CDR1 and CDR2: SQVTM, ANQGSEA. There are 13 residues in the CDR3. A remark on this clonotype: What it recognizes is unknown.

The sequence derives from a girl under 10 years old with multiple sclerosis. The V call is TRBV29-1, the J call TRBJ2-3; D is possibly TRBD2 (5 bases). The sample comprised blood. Here the CDR3 DNA reads TGCAGCGCCGGGTGGGAGTACACAGATACGCAGTATTTT. It translates to CSAGWEYTDTQYF.